The clone carrying this T cell receptor (beta chain) was counted once. The sample is drawn from a study of blood T cell repertoires in COVID-19. Germline V gives CDR1 SNHLY, CDR2 FYNNEI. The V gene end was trimmed by 5 bases and the J gene end by 3 bases; junction bases not matched to a gene: 11. The CDR3 sequence is 16 residues long. The protocol was immunoSEQ multiplex PCR, while the TCRdb copy is restricted to in-frame clones and leaves out a portion. The sample comprises tens of thousands of clones, over 60% of which are singletons, and roughly 17% rests with the top ten. The source is a human donor in a cohort sampled during active COVID-19. This sequence joins TRBV2 and TRBJ2-3, with 7 bases that match TRBD1. The material sequenced was peripheral blood. CDR3 nucleotides: TGTGCCAGCAGTTCCCTCGACAGGGTCGGTACAGATACGCAGTATTTT. Its protein is CASSSLDRVGTDTQYF.